Following are 20 T cell receptor beta chains from one sample sequenced in a study of blood T cell repertoires in COVID-19. Data came from immunoSEQ multiplex PCR; TCRdb stores just in-frame clones and leaves some out. The repertoire holds about 120,000 clones, with 65% to 90% as singletons. Input material: peripheral blood. Receptor source: a human donor in a cohort sampled during active COVID-19.

In DNA form, the CDR3 reads TGTGCCAGCAGTTGGGAGGGAAACACCATATATTTT. Encoded protein: CASSWEGNTIYF. This chain links TRBV12-3 or TRBV12-4 with TRBJ1-3; D not certain. The CDR3 sequence is 12 residues long. Trimming shortened V by 4 bases and J by 4 bases, and 5 bases separated the two germline ends.

J is TRBJ1-2 and V is TRBV5-8; D is uncertain. Germline CDR1 is SGHTS and CDR2 is YDEGEE. This CDR3 has 15 residues. V was shortened by 1 base and J by 4 bases, with 14 bases between the two germline ends. Written as DNA, the CDR3 is TGTGCCAGCAGCTTGCCCCGTGGCAGTTTCTATGGCTACACCTTC. Its translation is CASSLPRGSFYGYTF.

This sequence joins TRBV6-6 and TRBJ2-7, with 7 bases identical to TRBD2. The CDR3 covers 15 residues. The germline CDR1 and CDR2 sequences are MNHNY and SVGAGI (reference sequence). The ends lost 2 bases at V and 3 bases at J; junction bases unmatched: 7. The CDR3 sequence: CASSYRASGFYEQYF. Here the CDR3 DNA reads TGTGCCAGCAGTTACAGGGCTAGCGGCTTCTACGAGCAGTACTTC.

V is TRBV11-1 and J is TRBJ2-1; a possible D gene is TRBD2 (6 bases). This CDR3 has 15 amino acids. Trimming took off 3 bases at V and 2 bases at J, with 11 bases between the two ends. Germline loops: CDR1 SGHAT, CDR2 FQDESV (reference sequence). CDR3 amino acids: CASSFLASPYNEQFF. CDR3 sequence (DNA): TGTGCCAGCAGCTTCCTAGCGTCCCCCTACAATGAGCAGTTCTTC.

CDR3 sequence reads: CASRRDRSTDTQYF. In DNA, the CDR3 is TGTGCCAGTAGGAGGGACAGGAGCACAGATACGCAGTATTTT. The chain recombines TRBV19 with TRBJ2-3, with 8 bases aligning to TRBD1. V lost 6 bases, J lost 0 bases, and 2 bases stayed unmatched. Germline assignment: CDR1 LNHDA and CDR2 SQIVND (reference sequence). This CDR3 is 14 amino acids long.

This chain connects TRBV2 to TRBJ1-1; maybe TRBD1 (5 bases). The CDR3 has 13 amino acids. Germline V gene sequence: CDR1 SNHLY, CDR2 FYNNEI. V lost 4 bases and J 3 bases, leaving 9 bases between the germline ends. The CDR3 DNA is TGTGCCAGCAGTGGCGGGGGTCACACTGAAGCTTTCTTT. Encoded protein: CASSGGGHTEAFF.

The rearrangement joins TRBV6-5 to TRBJ1-2, with 7 bases aligning to TRBD1. The CDR3 consists of 12 residues. Germline V gene sequence: CDR1 MNHEY, CDR2 SVGAGI. With 6 bases clipped from V and 3 bases from J, the junction kept 1 base outside the gene matches. The CDR3 loop reads CASSDRDYGYTF. The CDR3 DNA sequence: TGTGCCAGCAGCGACAGGGACTATGGCTACACCTTC.

This chain connects TRBV6-5 to TRBJ2-7; 8 bases fit TRBD2. Losses at the gene ends were 6 bases for V and 2 bases for J; bases not matched to a gene: 6. This CDR3 region has 14 residues. CDR1 and CDR2 from the germline V gene are MNHEY and SVGAGI. The CDR3, as DNA: TGTGCCAGCAGCCGCGGCGGGAGGACCTACGAGCAGTACTTC. Translation: CASSRGGRTYEQYF.

The chain uses TRBV9 and TRBJ1-6, with no clear D. From germline, CDR1 is SGDLS and CDR2 YYNGEE. The CDR3 is 16 amino acids. Trimming removed 4 bases from V and 5 bases from J, with 16 bases in between. CDR3 DNA: TGTGCCAGCAGCCCCCGATTAGCCACCCATAATTCACCCCTCCACTTT. Its protein product is CASSPRLATHNSPLHF.

The DNA of the CDR3 is TGTGCCAGCAGCCGACTAGCGGGGGGCACCAAAAACATTCAGTACTTC. Translating it yields CASSRLAGGTKNIQYF. V usage is TRBV3-1 (or the pseudogene TRBV3-2) and J usage is TRBJ2-4; 13 nucleotides agree with TRBD2. The CDR3 length is 16 residues. The V segment lost 4 bases and the J segment 2 bases; nucleotides outside the gene matches: 2. Germline CDR1 and CDR2: LGHDT and YNNKEL (reference sequence).

The chain has TRBV2 and TRBJ2-5; maybe TRBD2 (6 bases). The CDR3 length is 14 residues. Per germline, CDR1 SNHLY and CDR2 FYNNEI. V was pared by 8 bases and J by 5 bases, with 18 bases between. The CDR3 DNA follows: TGTGCCAGCGCTAGGGACTCCCCGGTTGAGACCCAGTACTTC. It is translated as CASARDSPVETQYF.

The chain couples TRBV5-1 to TRBJ2-2, with 7 bases that match TRBD1. V lost 5 bases to trimming and J lost 2 bases; unmatched junction nucleotides: 3. Germline V gene sequence: CDR1 SGHRS, CDR2 YFSETQ. The CDR3 is 14 residues long. The CDR3 nucleotides read TGCGCCAGCAGGACAGGGCTTAACACCGGGGAGCTGTTTTTT. Translated: CASRTGLNTGELFF.

The rearrangement links TRBV6-1 to TRBJ1-2; maybe TRBD1 (6 bases). The ends were cut back, 2 bases at V and 3 bases at J, with 13 bases in the middle. Germline-derived CDR1 and CDR2 are MNHNS and SASEGT. The CDR3 runs 15 residues. CDR3 region: CASSESLGAYYGYTF. CDR3 sequence (DNA): TGTGCCAGCAGTGAAAGTCTGGGGGCGTACTATGGCTACACCTTC.

This clone was counted a few times. The V and J genes are TRBV11-3 and TRBJ2-7; 7 bases fit TRBD1. This CDR3 is 14 amino acids long. The V gene end was trimmed by 3 bases and the J gene end by 0 bases; junction bases not matched to a gene: 2. Germline assignment: CDR1 SGHNT and CDR2 YENEEA. CDR3: CASSLGQSSYEQYF. CDR3 DNA: TGTGCCAGCAGCTTGGGACAGAGCTCCTACGAGCAGTACTTC.

There are a few counts of this clone. The rearrangement joins TRBV5-4 to TRBJ2-1; D may be TRBD2 (6 bases). V dropped 6 bases and J dropped 2 bases, with 21 bases sitting between them. CDR3 length: 17 residues. The germline gives CDR1 SGHNT, CDR2 YYREEE (reference sequence). In DNA form, the CDR3 reads TGTGCCAGCACCCCGGGTCGGGGGAGGAATACCTACAATGAGCAGTTCTTC. This gives the protein CASTPGRGRNTYNEQFF.

This chain connects TRBV6-6 to TRBJ1-1; 8 nucleotides match TRBD1. The ends lost 11 bases at V and 4 bases at J; junction bases unmatched: 15. The germline CDR1 and CDR2 sequences are MNHNY and SVGAGI (reference sequence). The CDR3 runs 15 residues. This chain's CDR3 is CASAVTVGQGTEAFF. In DNA, the CDR3 is TGTGCCTCAGCAGTTACAGTTGGACAGGGCACTGAAGCTTTCTTT.

This sequence joins TRBV6-5 and TRBJ2-5, with a possible D match to TRBD1 (7 bases). The germline V gene has CDR1 MNHEY and CDR2 SVGAGI. This CDR3 comprises 14 residues. V dropped 6 bases and J dropped 5 bases, with 16 bases sitting between them. DNA of the CDR3: TGTGCCAGCAGCCGCCGGGACAGCGGGGAGACCCAGTACTTC. It codes for CASSRRDSGETQYF.

The CDR3 sequence: CASSWSAGDGELFF. The CDR3 nucleotides are TGTGCCAGCAGCTGGTCGGCGGGGGACGGGGAGCTGTTTTTT. The chain links TRBV7-8 to TRBJ2-2; TRBD2 aligns across 7 bases. Germline V lookup: CDR1 SGHVS, CDR2 FQNEAQ. The CDR3 runs 14 residues. With V trimmed by 4 bases and J by 7 bases, 6 bases remained unmatched.

This chain connects TRBV27 to TRBJ1-4; possible D gene TRBD1, 5 bases. Trimming took off 4 bases at V and 6 bases at J, with 12 bases between the two ends. The CDR3 spans 14 residues. The germline CDR1 and CDR2 sequences are MNHEY and SMNVEV (reference sequence). The CDR3 nucleotides read TGTGCCAGCAGTTCCGACAGTTTCTATGAAAAACTGTTTTTT. This encodes CASSSDSFYEKLFF.

The CDR3 region has the DNA TGTGCCAGTAGACAGGACGAGAACACTGAAGCTTTCTTT. It translates to CASRQDENTEAFF. This rearrangement joins TRBV19 to TRBJ1-1, with D possibly being TRBD1 (5 bases). The CDR3 extends over 13 amino acids. CDR1 and CDR2 (germline): LNHDA, SQIVND (reference sequence). Trimming took off 6 bases at V and 1 base at J, with 9 bases between the two ends.